The sequence of this T cell receptor (beta chain) was determined in a study of blood T cell repertoires in COVID-19. Background on the study: There were acute and convalescent COVID-19 samples, and they came from the United States, Italy and Spain. PBMCs, B-cell-depleted T cells, or T cells provided the cDNA or gDNA that made up the material.

The germline gives CDR1 MNHEY, CDR2 SVGAGI. Trimming cost V 2 bases and J 7 bases, with 11 bases left between them. This CDR3 is 14 amino acids long. In the study's own analysis: For nucleated cells, counts were estimated from reference gene primer amplification. Here immunoSEQ multiplex PCR was the method, and the copy in TCRdb shows in-frame clones only, minus some. D and trimming come from the DNA, and the V and J calls and clone size come from that table. The table has roughly 290,000 clones, approximately 86% seen once. This clone was picked up one time. The sample taken for sequencing was peripheral blood. The chain combines TRBV6-5 with TRBJ1-4; D is unresolved. This clonotype originated in a woman aged 25 to 39 who had recovered from COVID-19. The CDR3: CASSYGQTSEKLFF. The DNA for the CDR3 is TGTGCCAGCAGTTACGGGCAGACGAGTGAAAAACTGTTTTTT.